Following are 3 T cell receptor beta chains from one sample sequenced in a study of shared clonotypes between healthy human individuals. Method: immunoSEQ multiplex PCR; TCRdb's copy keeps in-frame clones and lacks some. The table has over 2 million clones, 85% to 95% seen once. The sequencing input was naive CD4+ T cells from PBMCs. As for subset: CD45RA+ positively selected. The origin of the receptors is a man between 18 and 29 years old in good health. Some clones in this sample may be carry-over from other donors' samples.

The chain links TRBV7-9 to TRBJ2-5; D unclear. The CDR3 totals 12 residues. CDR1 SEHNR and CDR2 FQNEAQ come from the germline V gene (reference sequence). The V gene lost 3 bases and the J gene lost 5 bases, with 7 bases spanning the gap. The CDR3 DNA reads TGTGCCAGCAGCTTCTCATGGGAGACCCAGTACTTC. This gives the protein CASSFSWETQYF. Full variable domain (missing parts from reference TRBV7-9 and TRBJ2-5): DTGVSQNPRHKITKRGQNVTFRCDPISEHNRLYWYRQTLGQGPEFLTYFQNEAQLEKSRLLSDRFSAERPKGSFSTLEIQRTEQGDSAMYLCASSFSWETQYFGPGTRLLVL.

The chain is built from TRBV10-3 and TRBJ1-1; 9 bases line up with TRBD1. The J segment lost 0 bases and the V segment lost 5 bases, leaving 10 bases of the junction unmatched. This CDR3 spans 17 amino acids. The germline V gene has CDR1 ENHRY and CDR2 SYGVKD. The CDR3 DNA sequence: TGTGCCATCAGTTCGACAGGGGGGGACCACATGAACACTGAAGCTTTCTTT. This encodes CAISSTGGDHMNTEAFF.

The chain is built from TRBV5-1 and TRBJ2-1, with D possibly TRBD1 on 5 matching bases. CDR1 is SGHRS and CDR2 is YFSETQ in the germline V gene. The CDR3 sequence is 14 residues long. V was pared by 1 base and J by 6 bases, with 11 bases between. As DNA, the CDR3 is TGCGCCAGCAGCTTGTTTGTTAGGGGCAATGAGCAGTTCTTC. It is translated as CASSLFVRGNEQFF.